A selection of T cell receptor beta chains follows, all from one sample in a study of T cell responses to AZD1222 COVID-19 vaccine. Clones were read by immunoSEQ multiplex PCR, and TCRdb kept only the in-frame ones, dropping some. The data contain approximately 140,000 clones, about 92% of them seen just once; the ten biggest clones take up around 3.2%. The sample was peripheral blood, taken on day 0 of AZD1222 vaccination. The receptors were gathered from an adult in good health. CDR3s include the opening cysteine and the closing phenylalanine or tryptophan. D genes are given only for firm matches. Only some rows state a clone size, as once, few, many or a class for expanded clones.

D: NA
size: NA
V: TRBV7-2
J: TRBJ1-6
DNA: TGTGCCAGCAGCCAAACCTCCCGGGGCCCGGCCCAACCCCTCCACTTT
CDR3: CASSQTSRGPAQPLHF

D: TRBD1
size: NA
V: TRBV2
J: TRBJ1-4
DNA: TGTGCCAGCAGCGAAGGCAAGGGGAACAGGGGAACCATTTTT
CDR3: CASSEGKGNRGTIF

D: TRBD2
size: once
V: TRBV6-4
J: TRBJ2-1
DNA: TGTGCCAGCAGTATTTCTAGCGGGACTGATGAGCAGTTCTTC
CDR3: CASSISSGTDEQFF

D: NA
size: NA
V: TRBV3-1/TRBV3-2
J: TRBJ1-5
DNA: TGTGCCAGCAGCCTGGGAAATAGCAATCAGCCCCAGCATTTT
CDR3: CASSLGNSNQPQHF

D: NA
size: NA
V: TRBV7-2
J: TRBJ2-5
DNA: TGTGCCAGCAGCCCGAGAGGGGGGGAGACCCAGTACTTC
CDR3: CASSPRGGETQYF

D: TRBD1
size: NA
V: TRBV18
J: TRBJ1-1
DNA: TGTGCCAGCTCACCAAACCGGGACAGAGGAGCTTTCTTT
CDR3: CASSPNRDRGAFF

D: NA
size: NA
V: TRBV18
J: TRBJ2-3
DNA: TGTGCCAGCTCTCGATCTCGAACGGGGGCAGATACGCAGTATTTT
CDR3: CASSRSRTGADTQYF

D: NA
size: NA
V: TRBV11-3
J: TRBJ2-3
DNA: TGTGCCAGCAGCTCCTCGTTGGGGGTGGATACGCAGTATTTT
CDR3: CASSSSLGVDTQYF

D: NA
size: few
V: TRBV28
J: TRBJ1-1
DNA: TGTGCCAGCAGTTTTGGCAGAATCACTGAAGCTTTCTTT
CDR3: CASSFGRITEAFF

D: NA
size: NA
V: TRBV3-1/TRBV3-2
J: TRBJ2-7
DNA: TGTGCCAGCAGCCAGACACAGGGCATCGAGCAGTACTTC
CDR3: CASSQTQGIEQYF

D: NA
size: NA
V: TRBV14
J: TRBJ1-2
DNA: TGTGCCAGCAGCCAAGCAGGGACCAACTATGGCTACACCTTC
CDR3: CASSQAGTNYGYTF

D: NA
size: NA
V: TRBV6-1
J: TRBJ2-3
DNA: TGTGCCAGCAGTGAATTAGATTTCACAGATACGCAGTATTTT
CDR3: CASSELDFTDTQYF

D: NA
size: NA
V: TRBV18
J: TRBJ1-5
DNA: TGTGCCAGCTCCCCACTTGGTGAGGGGCTGGGACAGCCCCAGCATTTT
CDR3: CASSPLGEGLGQPQHF

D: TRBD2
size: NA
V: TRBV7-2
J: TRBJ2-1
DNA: TGTGCCAGCAGCAGGGGCGGCGGGAGCGTCGACAATGAGCAGTTCTTC
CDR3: CASSRGGGSVDNEQFF

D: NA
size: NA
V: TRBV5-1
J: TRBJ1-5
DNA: TGCGCCAGCAGCTTGGAATCGAGCAATCAGCCCCAGCATTTT
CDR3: CASSLESSNQPQHF

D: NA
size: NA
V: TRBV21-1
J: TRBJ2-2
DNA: TGTGCCAGCAGCAAAGTGGACAGAGCCACCGGGGAGCTGTTTTTT
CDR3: CASSKVDRATGELFF

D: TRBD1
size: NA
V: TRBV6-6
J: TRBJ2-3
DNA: TGTGCCAGTGATAGGGGACAGGGGCGCCCAGATACGCAGTATTTT
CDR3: CASDRGQGRPDTQYF

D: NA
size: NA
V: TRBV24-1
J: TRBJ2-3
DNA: TGTGCCACCAGTGAACGGGAAACGCAGTATTTT
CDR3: CATSERETQYF

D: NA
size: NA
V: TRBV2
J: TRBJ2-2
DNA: TGTGCCAGCCAACAAAGCGGAACGAACACCGGGGAGCTGTTTTTT
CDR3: CASQQSGTNTGELFF

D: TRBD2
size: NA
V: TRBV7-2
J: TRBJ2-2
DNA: TGTGCCGGGGGACTAGCGGGAGTCGGAACCGGGGAGCTGTTTTTT
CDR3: CAGGLAGVGTGELFF

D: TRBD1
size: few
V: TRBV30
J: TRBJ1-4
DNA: TGTGCCTGGAGTACCGGGACAGCTGAAAAACTGTTTTTT
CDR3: CAWSTGTAEKLFF

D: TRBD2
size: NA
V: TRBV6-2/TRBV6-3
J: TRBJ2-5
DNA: TGTGCCAGCAGCCGAACTAGCGGACAAGAGACCCAGTACTTC
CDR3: CASSRTSGQETQYF

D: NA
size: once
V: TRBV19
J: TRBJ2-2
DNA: TGTGCCAGTAGTATAATTAGGGGGGAACCGAACACCGGGGAGCTGTTTTTT
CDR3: CASSIIRGEPNTGELFF

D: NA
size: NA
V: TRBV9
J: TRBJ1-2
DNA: TGTGCCAGCAGCGTAGGGCCCGGAAACTATGGCTACACCTTC
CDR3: CASSVGPGNYGYTF

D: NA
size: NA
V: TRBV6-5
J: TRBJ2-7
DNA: TGTGCCAGCAGTTACACCAGGGTATCCTACGAGCAGTACTTC
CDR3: CASSYTRVSYEQYF

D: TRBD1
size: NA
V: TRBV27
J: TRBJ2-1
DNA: TGTGCCAGCAGTTTTTCTTCGGACAGGGGCAATGAGCAGTTCTTC
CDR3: CASSFSSDRGNEQFF

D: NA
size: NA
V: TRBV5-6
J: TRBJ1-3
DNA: TGTGCCAGCAGCTTGGGCCTTTACAGGGTAAAAAACTCTGGAAACACCATATATTTT
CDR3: CASSLGLYRVKNSGNTIYF

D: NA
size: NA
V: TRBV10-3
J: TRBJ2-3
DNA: TGTGCCCACAGGGACTCCAACAAACAAGATACGCAGTATTTT
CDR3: CAHRDSNKQDTQYF

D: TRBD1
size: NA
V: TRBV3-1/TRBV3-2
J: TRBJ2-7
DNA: TGTGCCAGCAGCCAACTAACAGGGGGCGAGGGCGAGCAGTACTTC
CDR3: CASSQLTGGEGEQYF

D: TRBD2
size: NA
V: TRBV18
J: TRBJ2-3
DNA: TGTGCCAGCTCACCCTCGACTAGCGAGTTCGATACGCAGTATTTT
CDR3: CASSPSTSEFDTQYF

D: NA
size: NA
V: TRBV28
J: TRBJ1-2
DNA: TGTGCCAGCAGTATGCCAAACAGGGAGACTCTAGATGGCTACACCTTC
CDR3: CASSMPNRETLDGYTF

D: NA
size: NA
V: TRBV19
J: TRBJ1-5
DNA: TGTGCCAGTAGTAGATGGGAGAGCAATCAGCCCCAGCATTTT
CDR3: CASSRWESNQPQHF

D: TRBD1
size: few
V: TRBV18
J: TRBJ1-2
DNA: TGTGCCAGCTCGCTCAGGGGGCTTGGATATGGCTACACCTTC
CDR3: CASSLRGLGYGYTF

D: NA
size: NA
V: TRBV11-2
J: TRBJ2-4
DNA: TGTGCCAGCAGCTTAGTAGGTTACCGGGACAAGGCGATAAAAAACATTCAGTACTTC
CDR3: CASSLVGYRDKAIKNIQYF

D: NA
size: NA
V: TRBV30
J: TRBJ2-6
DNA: TGTGCCTGGAGTGCCAATCCGGACGGGGCCAACGTCCTGACTTTC
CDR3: CAWSANPDGANVLTF

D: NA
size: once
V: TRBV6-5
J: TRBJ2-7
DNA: TGTGCCAGCAGCACCGGGACGACTACCTACGAGCAGTACTTC
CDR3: CASSTGTTTYEQYF

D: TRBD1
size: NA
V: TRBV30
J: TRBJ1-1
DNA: TGTGCCTGGAGACCTCCGGGACAGGGTGTCTCAGCTTTCTTT
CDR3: CAWRPPGQGVSAFF

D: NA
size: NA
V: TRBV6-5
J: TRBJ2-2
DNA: TGTGCCAGCCGGACAGTCAACACCGGGGAGCTGTTTTTT
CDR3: CASRTVNTGELFF

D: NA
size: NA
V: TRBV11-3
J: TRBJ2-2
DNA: TGTGCCAGCAGCTCCGCGACGGGGCCTGGGACCGGGGAGCTGTTTTTT
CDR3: CASSSATGPGTGELFF

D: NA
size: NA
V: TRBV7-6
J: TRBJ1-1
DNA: TGTGCCAGCAGCTCCCCGTCGTCAGCCGAAGCTTTCTTT
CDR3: CASSSPSSAEAFF

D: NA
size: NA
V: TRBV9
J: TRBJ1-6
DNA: TGTGCCAGCAGACAGGACTATAATTCACCCCTCCACTTT
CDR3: CASRQDYNSPLHF

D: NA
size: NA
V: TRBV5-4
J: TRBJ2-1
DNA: TGTGCCAGCAGCCCCGGGAGAGGGGAGGAGCAGTTCTTC
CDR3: CASSPGRGEEQFF

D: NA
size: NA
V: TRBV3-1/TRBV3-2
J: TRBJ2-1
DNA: TGTGCCAGCAGCCAAGATGCAGGCCTGTGGAATGAGCAGTTCTTC
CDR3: CASSQDAGLWNEQFF

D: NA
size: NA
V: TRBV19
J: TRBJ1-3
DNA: TGTGCCAGTAGTACCGACTTACAGGGACACTCTGGAAACACCATATATTTT
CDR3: CASSTDLQGHSGNTIYF

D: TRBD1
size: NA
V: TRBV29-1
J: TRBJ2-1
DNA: TGCAGCGTTGACAGGGGGATTTACAATGAGCAGTTCTTC
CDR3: CSVDRGIYNEQFF

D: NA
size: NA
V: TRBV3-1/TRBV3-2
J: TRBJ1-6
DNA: TGTGCCAGCAGCCAGGGCAGAAATTCACCCCTCCACTTT
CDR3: CASSQGRNSPLHF